The 8 T cell receptor beta chains in this list originate from one sample, sequenced in a study of T cells in Graves' hyperthyroidism and ophthalmopathy. Template material for amplifying TCR beta CDR3 regions consisted of RNA transcripts. HTBI primers were the set used in a first-round RT-PCR of the TCR CDR3. TCRdb processed the multiplex PCR reads anew with MiXCR; each CDR3 protein has one entry. This sample carries about 380,000 distinct CDR3 sequences, about 18% of them seen once, and the ten largest clones take 40%. Material for sequencing was blood. Receptors were obtained from a man between 18 and 35 years old with Graves' ophthalmopathy.

About this clonotype: This likely comes from a read error, as the CDR3 has no conserved phenylalanine or tryptophan at its end. V gene TRBV19 combines with J gene TRBJ1-1, with unresolved D. The CDR3 loop spans 14 amino acids. The V gene's germline CDR1 is LNHDA and CDR2 SQIVND (reference sequence). V lost 2 bases, J lost 4 bases, and 11 bases lay in between. The CDR3 here is CASSILGSSTEAFS. DNA for the CDR3: TGTGCCAGTAGTATACTGGGGAGCAGCACTGAAGCTTTCTCT.

Ten or more counts support this clonotype. This chain connects TRBV6-1 to TRBJ1-2; D is possibly TRBD1 (5 bases). V lost 5 bases and J 4 bases, leaving 14 bases between the germline ends. CDR3 length equals 14 residues. Looked up from germline, CDR1 is MNHNS and CDR2 is SASEGT. DNA of the CDR3: TGTGCCAGCAGTCCCGGGGGTTTGGGCTATGGCTACACCTTC. It codes for CASSPGGLGYGYTF.

This clonotype was seen more than once but under ten times. The rearrangement uses TRBV7-3 and TRBJ2-1; weak D call: TRBD2 (5 bases). This CDR3 contains 16 residues. From germline, CDR1 is SGHTA and CDR2 FQGTGA. Trimming pared 8 bases from V and 2 bases from J, leaving 19 bases between. CDR3 in amino acids: CASGFGENPTYNEQFF. The CDR3 DNA reads as TGTGCCAGCGGGTTCGGGGAGAACCCTACCTACAATGAGCAGTTCTTC. Combining the CDR3 with reference TRBV7-3 and TRBJ2-1 gives the whole variable domain GAGVSQTPSNKVTEKGKYVELRCDPISGHTALYWYRQSLGQGPEFLIYFQGTGAADDSGLPNDRFFAVRPEGSVSTLKIQRTERGDSAVYLCASGFGENPTYNEQFFGPGTRLTVL.

The chain links TRBV27 to TRBJ2-2, with TRBD1 as a possible D gene (5 bases). The V end was cut by 3 bases, the J end by 5 bases, with 13 bases between. The CDR3 covers 15 residues. The germline V gene encodes CDR1 MNHEY and CDR2 SMNVEV (reference sequence). The CDR3, as DNA: TGTGCCAGCAGTTTCAGCAGGGCAAGGACCGGGGAGCTGTTTTTT. Translating it yields CASSFSRARTGELFF.

This chain links TRBV7-3 with TRBJ2-1; 12 positions match TRBD2. This CDR3 is built from 23 residues. V shed 5 bases, J shed 0 bases, and the junction held 23 bases outside the gene matches. The germline CDR1 and CDR2 sequences are SGHTA and FQGTGA. The CDR3 loop is CASSRYGGSRLAGDESSYNEQFF. CDR3 DNA sequence: TGTGCCAGCAGCCGATACGGGGGAAGCAGACTAGCGGGGGACGAGAGCTCCTACAATGAGCAGTTCTTC.

At least ten counts were recorded for this clonotype. The CDR3 DNA reads as TGTGCCAGCCGGGTATGGACAGGGGTTAGCAATCAGCCCCAGCATTTT. Encoded protein: CASRVWTGVSNQPQHF. The chain recombines TRBV6-1 with TRBJ1-5; the match to TRBD1 covers 9 bases. The V and J ends lost 8 bases and 0 bases, in that order; junction bases with no gene match: 8. The CDR3 has 16 amino acids. Germline CDR1 MNHNS, CDR2 SASEGT.

With respect to this clonotype: A clone one base away is much larger, so this may be a read error. CDR3 protein: CSASGIAVGYTF. Written as DNA, the CDR3 is TGCAGTGCTAGTGGGATAGCAGTTGGCTACACCTTC. This chain uses TRBV20-1 with TRBJ1-2; D not resolved. There are 12 residues in the CDR3. Germline V gene data show CDR1 as DFQATT and CDR2 as SNEGSKA (reference sequence). Trimming removed 3 bases from V and 7 bases from J, with 12 bases in between.

Points on this clonotype: Since a much larger clone is just one base distant, this may be a read error. The conserved phenylalanine or tryptophan is not found at the CDR3 terminus, so this likely reflects a read error. This chain uses TRBV5-1 with TRBJ1-1, with 9 nucleotides matching TRBD1. The germline V gene encodes CDR1 SGHRS and CDR2 YFSETQ. J was trimmed by 1 base and V by 4 bases; bases with no gene match: 11. The CDR3 runs to 17 residues. CDR3 sequence: CASSRVGQGGENTEAFS. The CDR3 DNA sequence: TGCGCCAGCAGCCGGGTGGGACAGGGAGGAGAGAACACTGAAGCTTTCTCT.